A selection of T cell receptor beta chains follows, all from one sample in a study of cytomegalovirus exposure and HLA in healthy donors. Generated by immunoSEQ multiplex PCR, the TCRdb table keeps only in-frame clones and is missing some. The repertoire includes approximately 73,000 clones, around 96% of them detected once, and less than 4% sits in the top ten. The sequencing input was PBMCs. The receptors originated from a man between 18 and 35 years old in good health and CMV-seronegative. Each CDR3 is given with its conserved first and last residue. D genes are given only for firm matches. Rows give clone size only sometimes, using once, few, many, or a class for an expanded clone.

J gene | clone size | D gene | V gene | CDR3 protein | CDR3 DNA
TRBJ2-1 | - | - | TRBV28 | CASSFGQTGNEQFF | TGTGCCAGCAGTTTTGGGCAGACGGGGAATGAGCAGTTCTTC
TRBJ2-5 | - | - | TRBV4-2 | CASRGREETQYF | TGTGCCAGCAGGGGCAGGGAAGAGACCCAGTACTTC
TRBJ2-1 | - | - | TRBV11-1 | CASSAGMGIYEQFF | TGTGCCAGCAGCGCCGGGATGGGGATCTATGAGCAGTTCTTC
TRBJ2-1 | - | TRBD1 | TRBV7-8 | CASSLGTGSNPAGEQFF | TGTGCCAGCAGCTTGGGGACAGGGTCTAACCCGGCGGGGGAGCAGTTCTTC
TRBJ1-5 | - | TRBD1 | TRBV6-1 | CASSETAGTGGKPQHF | TGTGCCAGCAGTGAAACCGCCGGGACAGGGGGCAAGCCCCAGCATTTT
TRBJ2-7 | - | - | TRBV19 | CASTAGTPGYEQYF | TGTGCCAGTACCGCGGGAACACCCGGCTACGAGCAGTACTTC
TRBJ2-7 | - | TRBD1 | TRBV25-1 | CASSAFGGQGVSEQYF | TGTGCCAGCAGTGCCTTTGGGGGACAGGGGGTCAGCGAGCAGTACTTC
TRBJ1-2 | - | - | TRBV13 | CASSSVGGRSYGYTF | TGTGCCAGCAGCTCTGTCGGGGGGCGCAGCTATGGCTACACCTTC
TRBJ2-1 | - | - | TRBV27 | CATFGQYNEQFF | TGTGCCACTTTTGGACAATACAATGAGCAGTTCTTC
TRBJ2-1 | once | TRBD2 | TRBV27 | CASSLFLAGGNNEQFF | TGTGCCAGCAGTTTATTTCTAGCGGGGGGAAACAATGAGCAGTTCTTC
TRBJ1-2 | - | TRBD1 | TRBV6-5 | CASSYSSTGTGYTF | TGTGCCAGCAGTTACTCGTCGACAGGGACCGGCTACACCTTC
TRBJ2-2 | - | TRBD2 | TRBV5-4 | CASSLVPAGGQGTGELFF | TGTGCCAGCAGCTTGGTCCCAGCGGGGGGGCAAGGCACCGGGGAGCTGTTTTTT
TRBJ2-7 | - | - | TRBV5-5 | CASSYATSSYEQYF | TGTGCCAGCAGTTATGCCACCAGCTCCTACGAGCAGTACTTC
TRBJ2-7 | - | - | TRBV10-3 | CAIRGPRYEQYF | TGTGCCATCAGGGGGCCTCGGTACGAGCAGTACTTC
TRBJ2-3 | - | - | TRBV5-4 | CASSLPGSTDTQYF | TGTGCCAGCAGCTTGCCAGGAAGCACAGATACGCAGTATTTT
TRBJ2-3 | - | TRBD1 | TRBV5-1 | CASRLSVGTGGIDTQYF | TGCGCCAGCAGACTCTCGGTGGGGACAGGGGGCATCGATACGCAGTATTTT
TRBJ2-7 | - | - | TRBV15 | CATARAGFEQYF | TGTGCCACCGCCAGGGCAGGTTTCGAGCAGTACTTC
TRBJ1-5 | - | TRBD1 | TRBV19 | CASSVQGVGQPQHF | TGTGCCAGTAGTGTACAGGGGGTAGGGCAGCCCCAGCATTTT
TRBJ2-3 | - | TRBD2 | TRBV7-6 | CASSPRGGDTQYF | TGTGCCAGCAGCCCCCGGGGGGGGGATACGCAGTATTTT
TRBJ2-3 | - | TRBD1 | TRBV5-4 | CASSLEGGGADTQYF | TGTGCCAGCAGCTTGGAAGGGGGCGGCGCAGATACGCAGTATTTT
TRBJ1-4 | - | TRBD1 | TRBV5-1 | CASSLGDRGLANEKLFF | TGCGCCAGCAGCTTGGGGGACAGGGGGCTTGCTAATGAAAAACTGTTTTTT
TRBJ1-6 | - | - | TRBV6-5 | CASRGQNNSPLHF | TGTGCCAGCAGAGGACAGAATAATTCACCCCTCCACTTT
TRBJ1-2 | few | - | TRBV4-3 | CASSQAVGQFYGYTF | TGCGCCAGCAGCCAAGCAGTAGGACAGTTCTATGGCTACACCTTC
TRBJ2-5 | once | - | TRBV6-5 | CASSPTGKETQYF | TGTGCCAGCAGTCCTACAGGGAAAGAGACCCAGTACTTC
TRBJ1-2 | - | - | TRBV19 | CASGTDNGYTF | TGTGCCAGTGGCACGGACAATGGCTACACCTTC
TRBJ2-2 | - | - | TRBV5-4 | CASSLGAGELFF | TGTGCCAGCAGCTTGGGCGCCGGGGAGCTGTTTTTT
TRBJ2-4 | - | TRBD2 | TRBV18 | CASSPGGGQGIQYF | TGTGCCAGCTCACCGGGCGGGGGTCAGGGCATTCAGTACTTC
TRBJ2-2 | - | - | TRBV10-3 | CAITSNTGELFF | TGTGCCATCACGTCGAACACCGGGGAGCTGTTTTTT
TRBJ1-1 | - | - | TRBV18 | CASSPTVDSEAFF | TGTGCCAGCTCACCAACGGTTGATTCTGAAGCTTTCTTT
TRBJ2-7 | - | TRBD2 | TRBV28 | CASTPSLAGGIYEQYF | TGTGCCAGCACCCCGTCTCTGGCGGGGGGGATCTACGAGCAGTACTTC
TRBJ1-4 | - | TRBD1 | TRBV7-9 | CASSFPGTGEYEKLFF | TGTGCCAGCAGCTTCCCCGGGACAGGGGAGTATGAAAAACTGTTTTTT